This entry lists 3 T cell receptor beta chains sequenced from one sample in a study of radiation and T cells in renal cell carcinoma. As to time point: blood 2 weeks post-SBRT. Treatment: 15 Gy SBRT to primary tumor, nephrectomy 4 weeks later. The repertoire was sequenced with immunoSEQ multiplex PCR; TCRdb's copy has only in-frame clones and lacks some. Of 65,000 to 80,000 clones listed, around 85% are singletons. The source was blood, collected from a patient whose treatment included radiotherapy and nephrectomy. The source of these receptors is a woman aged 45-65 years with renal cell carcinoma.

The rearrangement uses TRBV7-2 and TRBJ1-1; no reliable D call. CDR1 is SGHTA, CDR2 FQGNSA, per germline. Trimming took 5 bases from V and 1 from J, leaving 8 bases between them. The CDR3 spans 13 residues. Here the CDR3 DNA reads TGTGCCAGCAGCCTCGGGAGGAACACTGAAGCTTTCTTT. This codes for CASSLGRNTEAFF.

The rearrangement uses TRBV5-1 and TRBJ2-3; D remains ambiguous. Germline CDR1 SGHRS, CDR2 YFSETQ. The CDR3 length is 16 residues. V shed 0 bases and J shed 2 bases, with 13 bases lying between them. The CDR3 is CASSLAAVGYTDTQYF. CDR3 coding DNA: TGCGCCAGCAGCTTGGCGGCGGTAGGATACACAGATACGCAGTATTTT.

The rearrangement joins TRBV10-2 to TRBJ2-7; perhaps TRBD1 as D (6 bases). In germline, CDR1 is WSHSY, CDR2 SAAADI. The CDR3 spans 15 residues. V lost 3 bases and J 2 bases, leaving 14 bases between the germline ends. CDR3 sequence reads: CASSERRTETYEQYF. CDR3 nucleotide sequence: TGCGCCAGCAGTGAACGTCGGACAGAGACCTACGAGCAGTACTTC.